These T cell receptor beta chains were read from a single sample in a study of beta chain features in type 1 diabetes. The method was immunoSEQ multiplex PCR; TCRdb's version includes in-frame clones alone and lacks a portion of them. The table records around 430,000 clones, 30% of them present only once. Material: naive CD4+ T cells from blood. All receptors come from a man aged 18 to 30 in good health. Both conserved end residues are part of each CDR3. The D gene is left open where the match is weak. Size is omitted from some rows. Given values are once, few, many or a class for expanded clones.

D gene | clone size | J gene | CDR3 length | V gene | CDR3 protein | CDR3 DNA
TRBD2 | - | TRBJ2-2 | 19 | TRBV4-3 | CASSHAGTSGFRDTGELFF | TGCGCCAGCAGCCATGCCGGGACTAGCGGATTTAGGGACACCGGGGAGCTGTTTTTT
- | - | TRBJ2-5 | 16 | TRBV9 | CASSVAMGARQETQYF | TGTGCCAGCAGCGTAGCTATGGGGGCGAGGCAAGAGACCCAGTACTTC
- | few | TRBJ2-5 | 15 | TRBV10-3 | CAIREPGEVGETQYF | TGTGCCATCAGAGAGCCGGGAGAAGTTGGGGAGACCCAGTACTTC
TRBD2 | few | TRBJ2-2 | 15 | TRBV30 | CAWSRGEGIAGELFF | TGTGCCTGGAGTAGAGGGGAGGGTATCGCCGGGGAGCTGTTTTTT
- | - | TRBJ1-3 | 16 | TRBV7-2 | CASSFDTARSGNTIYF | TGTGCCAGCAGCTTCGACACCGCAAGATCTGGAAACACCATATATTTT
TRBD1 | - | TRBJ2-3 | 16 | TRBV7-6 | CASSLGYRGITDTQYF | TGTGCCAGCAGCTTAGGCTACAGGGGAATCACAGATACGCAGTATTTT
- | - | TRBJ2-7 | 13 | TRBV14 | CASSQDHNYEQYF | TGTGCCAGCAGCCAAGACCATAACTACGAGCAGTACTTC
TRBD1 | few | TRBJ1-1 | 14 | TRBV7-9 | CASSFGQEDTEAFF | TGTGCCAGCAGCTTCGGACAGGAAGACACTGAAGCTTTCTTT
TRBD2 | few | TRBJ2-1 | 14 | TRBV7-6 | CASSPSGSFNEQFF | TGTGCCAGCAGCCCCAGCGGGAGTTTTAATGAGCAGTTCTTC
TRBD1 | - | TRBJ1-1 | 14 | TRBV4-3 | CASSPGQRNTEAFF | TGCGCCAGCAGTCCGGGACAGAGGAACACTGAAGCTTTCTTT
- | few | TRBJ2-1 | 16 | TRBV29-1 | CSVDYGQLISYNEQFF | TGCAGCGTTGATTACGGACAACTTATCTCCTACAATGAGCAGTTCTTC
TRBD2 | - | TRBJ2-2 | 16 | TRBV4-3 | CASSPGQREHTGELFF | TGCGCCAGCAGCCCCGGACAGCGGGAGCACACCGGGGAGCTGTTTTTT
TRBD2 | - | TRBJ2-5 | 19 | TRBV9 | CASSVHTPGTSGDQETQYF | TGTGCCAGCAGCGTACATACCCCAGGGACTAGCGGAGACCAAGAGACCCAGTACTTC